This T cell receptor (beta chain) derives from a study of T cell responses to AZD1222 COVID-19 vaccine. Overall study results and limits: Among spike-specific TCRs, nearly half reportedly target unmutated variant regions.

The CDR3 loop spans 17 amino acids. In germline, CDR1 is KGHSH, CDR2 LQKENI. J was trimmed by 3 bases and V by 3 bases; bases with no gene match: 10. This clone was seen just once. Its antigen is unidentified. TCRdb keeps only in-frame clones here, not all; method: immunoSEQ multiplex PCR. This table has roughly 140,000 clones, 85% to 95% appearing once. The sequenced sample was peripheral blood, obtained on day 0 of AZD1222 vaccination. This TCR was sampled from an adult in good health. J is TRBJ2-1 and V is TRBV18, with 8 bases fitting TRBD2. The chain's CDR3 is CASSPAGGGRLYNEQFF. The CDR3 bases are TGTGCCAGCTCACCGGCGGGCGGGGGGAGGCTCTACAATGAGCAGTTCTTC.